This entry lists 10 T cell receptor beta chains sequenced from one sample in a study of T cell responses to AZD1222 COVID-19 vaccine. Sequencing used immunoSEQ multiplex PCR; TCRdb keeps in-frame clones, though not all of them. The sample has some 120,000 clones, 80% to 95% seen once. The starting material was peripheral blood, obtained 28 days after the second dose of the MenACWY control vaccine. Source of these receptors: an adult who received the MenACWY meningococcal vaccine as a control.

This clone has ten or more counts. The V and J genes are TRBV6-4 and TRBJ1-5, with TRBD1 as a possible D gene (6 bases). V lost 2 bases and J 2 bases, leaving 19 bases between the germline ends. Germline V gene sequence: CDR1 MRHNA, CDR2 SNTAGT. The CDR3 covers 18 residues. The CDR3 DNA reads TGTGCCAGCAGTGACCCCGACAGGCCAACCCAAGGCAATCAGCCCCAGCATTTT. Residues: CASSDPDRPTQGNQPQHF.

This clone was seen a handful of times. The V and J genes are TRBV28 and TRBJ2-7; 9 bases fit TRBD2. The germline CDR1 and CDR2 sequences are MDHEN and SYDVKM. The CDR3 spans 16 residues. V trimming: 3 bases; J trimming: 5 bases; junction bases outside the gene matches: 11. The CDR3 bases are TGTGCCAGCAGTTTGCCCCAAAGACTAGCGGTTGACGAGCAGTACTTC. Amino acids: CASSLPQRLAVDEQYF.

To note about this clone: Other DNA sequences in the same sample also yield this CDR3. The rearrangement uses TRBV19 and TRBJ1-5, with D possibly being TRBD1 (6 bases). V lost 3 bases to trimming and J lost 4 bases, with 13 bases between them. Germline V CDR1 and CDR2: LNHDA, SQIVND (reference sequence). This CDR3 region has 15 residues. The CDR3 region is CASSIGGAGNQPQHF. The CDR3 DNA is TGTGCCAGTAGTATCGGGGGGGCGGGGAATCAGCCCCAGCATTTT.

The chain is built from TRBV6-5 and TRBJ1-2; 9 nucleotides match TRBD1. The J segment lost 5 bases and the V segment lost 6 bases, leaving 10 bases of the junction unmatched. The germline V gene encodes CDR1 MNHEY and CDR2 SVGAGI. The CDR3 consists of 15 residues. The CDR3 bases are TGTGCCAGCAGCTACGGACAGGGGCCTGGATATGGCTACACCTTC. It translates to CASSYGQGPGYGYTF.

CDR3 amino acids: CASSDDGYNSPLHF. Written as DNA, the CDR3 is TGTGCCAGCAGTGACGACGGGTATAATTCACCCCTCCACTTT. The J gene is TRBJ1-6, the V gene TRBV2; no clear D. The ends were cut back, 3 bases at V and 4 bases at J, with 7 bases in the middle. The germline V gene has CDR1 SNHLY and CDR2 FYNNEI. The length of the CDR3 is 14 residues.

This chain joins TRBV10-3 and TRBJ1-5, with TRBD1 matching over 7 bases. CDR1 and CDR2 (germline): ENHRY, SYGVKD. The V gene end was trimmed by 10 bases and the J gene end by 8 bases; junction bases not matched to a gene: 14. The CDR3 loop spans 14 amino acids. The CDR3 DNA sequence: TGTGCCACAAACCGGTGGAGGGGGCAGGAGCCCCAGCATTTT. Protein sequence: CATNRWRGQEPQHF.

This chain connects TRBV19 to TRBJ1-2; no clear D gene. The CDR3 contains 13 residues. The germline gives CDR1 LNHDA, CDR2 SQIVND (reference sequence). V lost 3 bases and J 2 bases, leaving 7 bases between the germline ends. CDR3 amino acids: CASSMTRNYGYTF. DNA of the CDR3: TGTGCCAGTAGTATGACCAGGAACTATGGCTACACCTTC.

The chain's CDR3 is CASSLESVGWGTGELFF. The CDR3 nucleotides read TGTGCCAGCAGCTTAGAGTCGGTCGGCTGGGGCACCGGGGAGCTGTTTTTT. This rearrangement joins TRBV11-2 to TRBJ2-2; no reliable D call. Germline CDR1 and CDR2: SGHAT and FQNNGV. Between the trimmed V and J ends, which lost 0 bases and 4 bases, there was a span of 15 bases. The CDR3 has 17 residues. The variable domain in full, completed from reference TRBV11-2 and TRBJ2-2, reads EAGVAQSPRYKIIEKRQSVAFWCNPISGHATLYWYQQILGQGPKLLIQFQNNGVVDDSQLPKDRFSAERLKGVDSTLKIQPAKLEDSAVYLCASSLESVGWGTGELFFGEGSRLTVL.

V is TRBV4-2 and J is TRBJ1-1; 9 bases match TRBD1. This CDR3 comprises 17 residues. The V gene's germline CDR1 is LGHNA and CDR2 YNFKEQ. The ends lost 2 bases at V and 1 base at J; junction bases unmatched: 8. CDR3 residues: CASSQRDRATENTEAFF. CDR3 sequence (DNA): TGTGCCAGCAGCCAACGGGACAGGGCCACTGAGAACACTGAAGCTTTCTTT.

The chain has TRBV7-7 and TRBJ2-5; TRBD2 agrees at 8 bases. V lost 3 bases and J lost 5; bases outside the gene matches: 11. The CDR3 covers 16 residues. Per the germline V gene, CDR1 is SSHAT and CDR2 is FNYEAQ (reference sequence). Here the CDR3 DNA reads TGTGCCAGCAGCTTCGTTGCCGGGGGGGCCCTGGAGACCCAGTACTTC. This sequence encodes CASSFVAGGALETQYF.